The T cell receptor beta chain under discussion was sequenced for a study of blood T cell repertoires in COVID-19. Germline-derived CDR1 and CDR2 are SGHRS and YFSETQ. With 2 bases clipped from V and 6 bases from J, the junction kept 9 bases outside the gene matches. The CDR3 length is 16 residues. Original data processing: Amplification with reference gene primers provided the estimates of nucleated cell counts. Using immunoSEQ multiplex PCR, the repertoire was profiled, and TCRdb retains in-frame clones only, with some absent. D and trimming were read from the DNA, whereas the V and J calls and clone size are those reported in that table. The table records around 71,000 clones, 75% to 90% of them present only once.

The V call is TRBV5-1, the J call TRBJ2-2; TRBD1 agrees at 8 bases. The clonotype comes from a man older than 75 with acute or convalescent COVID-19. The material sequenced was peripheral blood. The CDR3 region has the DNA TGCGCCAGCAGCTTCAATGGACAGGGCTTATCCGGGGAGCTGTTTTTT. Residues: CASSFNGQGLSGELFF.